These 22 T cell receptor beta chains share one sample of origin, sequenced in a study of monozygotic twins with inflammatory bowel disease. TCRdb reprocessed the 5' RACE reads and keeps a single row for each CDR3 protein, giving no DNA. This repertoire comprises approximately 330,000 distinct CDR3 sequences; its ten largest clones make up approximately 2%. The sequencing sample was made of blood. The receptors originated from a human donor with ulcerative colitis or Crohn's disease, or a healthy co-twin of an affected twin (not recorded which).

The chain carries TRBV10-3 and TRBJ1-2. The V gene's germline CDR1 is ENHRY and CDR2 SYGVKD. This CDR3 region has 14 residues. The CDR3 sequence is CAISGVGSNYGYTF.

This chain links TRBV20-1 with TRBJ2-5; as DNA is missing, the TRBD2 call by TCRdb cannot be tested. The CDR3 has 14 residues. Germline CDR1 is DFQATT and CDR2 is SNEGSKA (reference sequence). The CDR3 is CSAERDPTQETQYF.

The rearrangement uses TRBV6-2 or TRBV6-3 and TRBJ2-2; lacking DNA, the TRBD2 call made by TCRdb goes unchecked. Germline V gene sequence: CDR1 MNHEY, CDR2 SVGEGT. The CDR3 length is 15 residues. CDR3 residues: CASSSTGRSSGELFF.

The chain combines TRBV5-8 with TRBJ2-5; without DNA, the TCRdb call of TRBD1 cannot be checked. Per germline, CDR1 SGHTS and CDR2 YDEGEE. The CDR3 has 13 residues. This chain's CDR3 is CASNLRGQETQYF.

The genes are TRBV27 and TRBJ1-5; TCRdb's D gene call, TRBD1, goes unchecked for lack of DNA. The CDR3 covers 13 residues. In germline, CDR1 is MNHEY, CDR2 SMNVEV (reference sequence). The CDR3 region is CASSLTGAQPQHF.

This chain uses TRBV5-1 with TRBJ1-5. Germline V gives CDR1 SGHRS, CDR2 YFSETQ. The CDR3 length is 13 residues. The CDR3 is CASSPQSNQPQHF. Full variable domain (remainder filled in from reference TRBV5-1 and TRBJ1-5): KAGVTQTPRYLIKTRGQQVTLSCSPISGHRSVSWYQQTPGQGLQFLFEYFSETQRNKGNFPGRFSGRQFSNSRSEMNVSTLELGDSALYLCASSPQSNQPQHFGDGTRLSIL.

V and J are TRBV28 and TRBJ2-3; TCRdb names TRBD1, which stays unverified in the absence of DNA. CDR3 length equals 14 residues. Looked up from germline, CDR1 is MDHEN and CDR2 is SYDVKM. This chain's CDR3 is CASSLPGGADTQYF.

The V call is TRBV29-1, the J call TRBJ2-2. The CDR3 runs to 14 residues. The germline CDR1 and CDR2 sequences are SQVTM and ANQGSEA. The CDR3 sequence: CSVEGRSGTGEPFF.

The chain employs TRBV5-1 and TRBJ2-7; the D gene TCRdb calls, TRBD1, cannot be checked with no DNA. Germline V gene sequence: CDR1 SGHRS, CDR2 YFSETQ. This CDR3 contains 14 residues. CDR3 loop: CASSLTFAGLEQYF.

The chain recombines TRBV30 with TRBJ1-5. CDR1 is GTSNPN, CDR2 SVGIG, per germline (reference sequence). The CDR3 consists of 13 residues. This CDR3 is CAWSAFDNQPQHF.

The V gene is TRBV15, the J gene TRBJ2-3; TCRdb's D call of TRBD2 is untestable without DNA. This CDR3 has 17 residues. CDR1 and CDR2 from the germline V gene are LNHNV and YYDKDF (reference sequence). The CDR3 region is CATSRDRTSGIGDTQYF.

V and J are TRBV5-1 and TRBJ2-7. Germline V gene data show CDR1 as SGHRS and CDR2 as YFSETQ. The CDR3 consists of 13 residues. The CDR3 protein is CASSGSAAREQYF. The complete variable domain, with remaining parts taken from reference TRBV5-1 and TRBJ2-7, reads KAGVTQTPRYLIKTRGQQVTLSCSPISGHRSVSWYQQTPGQGLQFLFEYFSETQRNKGNFPGRFSGRQFSNSRSEMNVSTLELGDSALYLCASSGSAAREQYFGPGTRLTVT.

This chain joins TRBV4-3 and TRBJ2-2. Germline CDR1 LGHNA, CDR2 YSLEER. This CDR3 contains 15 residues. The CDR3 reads CASSHQRISTGELFF.

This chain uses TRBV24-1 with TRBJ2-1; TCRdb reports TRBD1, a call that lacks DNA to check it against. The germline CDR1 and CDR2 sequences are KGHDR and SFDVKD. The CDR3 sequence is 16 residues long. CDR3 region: CATSDQTGNRYNEQFF.

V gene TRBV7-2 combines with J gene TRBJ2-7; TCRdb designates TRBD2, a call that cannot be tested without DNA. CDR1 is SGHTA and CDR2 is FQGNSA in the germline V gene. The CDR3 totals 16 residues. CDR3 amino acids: CASSLGLGQGGGEQYF.

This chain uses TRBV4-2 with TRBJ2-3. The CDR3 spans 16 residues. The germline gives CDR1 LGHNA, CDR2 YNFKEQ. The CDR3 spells CASSELQRPNTDTQYF.

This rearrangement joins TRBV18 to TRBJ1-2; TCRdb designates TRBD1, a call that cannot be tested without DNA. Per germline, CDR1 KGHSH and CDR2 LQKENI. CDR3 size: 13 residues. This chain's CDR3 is CASSPDRGSGYTF.

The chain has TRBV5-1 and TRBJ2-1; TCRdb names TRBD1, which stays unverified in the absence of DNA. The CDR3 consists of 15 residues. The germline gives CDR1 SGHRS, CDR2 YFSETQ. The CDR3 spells CASSTEPGQGNEQFF.

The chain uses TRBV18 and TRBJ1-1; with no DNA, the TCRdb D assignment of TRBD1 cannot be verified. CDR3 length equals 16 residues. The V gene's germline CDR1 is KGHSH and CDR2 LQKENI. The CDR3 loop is CASSPSSGTGGTEAFF.

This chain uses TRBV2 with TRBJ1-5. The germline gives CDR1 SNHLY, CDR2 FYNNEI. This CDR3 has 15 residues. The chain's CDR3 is CASSFKGGEGQPQHF.

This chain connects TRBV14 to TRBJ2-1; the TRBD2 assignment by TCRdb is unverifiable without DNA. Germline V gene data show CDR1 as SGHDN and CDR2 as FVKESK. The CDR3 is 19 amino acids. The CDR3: CASSQDLRGLALRHNEQFF.

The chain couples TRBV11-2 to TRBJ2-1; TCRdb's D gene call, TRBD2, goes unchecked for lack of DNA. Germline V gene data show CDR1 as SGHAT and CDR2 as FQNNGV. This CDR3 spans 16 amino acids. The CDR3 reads CASSPGRLDSYNEQFF.